This T cell receptor (beta chain) was profiled in a study of cytotoxic CD8 clonotypes in ibrutinib-treated CLL. The overall study: Of the patients, around 12 were relapsed/refractory, 15 treatment-naive and 17 to 18 IGHV unmutated. Once patients had received a median approximately eleven months of treatment, range 6 to 36, response samples were obtained. Study findings and constraints: Public clonotypes occurred uncommonly; on treatment, they contracted or remained stable. Before falling back toward baseline at progression, clonality had risen at the time of ibrutinib response.

Remarks on this clone: Its antigen is not known.

Clones were read by immunoSEQ multiplex PCR, and TCRdb kept only the in-frame ones, dropping some. The sample records under 150,000 clones, approximately 80% being singletons. Germline lookup yields CDR1 SGHNT and CDR2 YYREEE (reference sequence). The CDR3 sequence is 16 residues long. V gave up 5 bases and J gave up 1 base, with 17 bases separating them. The V and J genes are TRBV5-4 and TRBJ2-3; perhaps D is TRBD1 or TRBD2 (6 bases each). The receptor comes from a human donor with chronic lymphocytic leukemia. The source was PBMCs, collected after 36 months of ibrutinib treatment. The DNA of the CDR3 is TGTGCCAGCAGTCTCGGGGGTGAGGGGGGCACAGATACGCAGTATTTT. As protein: CASSLGGEGGTDTQYF.